These 23 T cell receptor beta chains originate from one sample sequenced in a study of shared clonotypes between healthy human individuals. The repertoire was sequenced with immunoSEQ multiplex PCR; TCRdb's copy has only in-frame clones and lacks some. The repertoire consists of around 990,000 clones, with about 72% occurring once and the leading ten covering 0.89%. The material sequenced was memory CD4+ T cells from PBMCs. The subset was: CD45RA-negative fraction. The origin of the receptors is a man between 18 and 29 years old in good health. Some clones in this sample may be carry-over from other donors' samples.

The chain recombines TRBV6-5 with TRBJ1-2; 7 positions agree with TRBD1. V dropped 7 bases and J dropped 5; count of bases not matched to a gene: 10. This CDR3 is 14 amino acids long. Germline V CDR1 and CDR2: MNHEY, SVGAGI. The CDR3 DNA is TGTGCCAGCATTCCCGACAGGGCATTATATGGCTACACCTTC. Amino acid sequence: CASIPDRALYGYTF.

V is TRBV18 and J is TRBJ2-5; D is uncertain. Trimming left V 2 bases short and J 1 base short, with 8 bases between. The CDR3 covers 14 residues. Germline V CDR1 and CDR2: KGHSH, LQKENI. In DNA form, the CDR3 reads TGTGCCAGCTCACCAATACTCGGCCAAGAGACCCAGTACTTC. It is translated as CASSPILGQETQYF. The full variable domain, with the rest looked up from reference TRBV18 and TRBJ2-5, is NAGVMQNPRHLVRRRGQEARLRCSPMKGHSHVYWYRQLPEEGLKFMVYLQKENIIDESGMPKERFSAEFPKEGPSILRIQQVVRGDSAAYFCASSPILGQETQYFGPGTRLLVL.

The chain is built from TRBV7-2 and TRBJ1-6; tentatively, D is TRBD1 (5 bases). CDR1 is SGHTA and CDR2 is FQGNSA in the germline V gene. Trimming pared 3 bases from V and 5 bases from J, leaving 8 bases between. This CDR3 is built from 14 residues. The CDR3 region is CASSLGRDNSPLHF. Here the CDR3 DNA reads TGTGCCAGCAGCTTGGGACGGGATAATTCACCCCTCCACTTT.

CDR3 region: CASSLGGEGYTF. CDR3 sequence (DNA): TGTGCCAGCAGCTTAGGGGGGGAAGGCTACACCTTC. The chain recombines TRBV7-8 with TRBJ1-2; perhaps TRBD1 as D (5 bases). Trimming removed 1 base at V and 8 bases at J, with 8 bases between. The CDR3 has 12 amino acids. Germline V CDR1 and CDR2: SGHVS, FQNEAQ.

The rearrangement joins TRBV7-9 to TRBJ1-1; D is undetermined. CDR1 and CDR2 from the germline V gene are SEHNR and FQNEAQ (reference sequence). Between the trimmed V and J ends, which lost 3 bases and 0 bases, there was a span of 11 bases. The length of the CDR3 is 15 residues. CDR3: CASSLAGYLNTEAFF. In DNA, the CDR3 is TGTGCCAGCAGCTTGGCTGGGTACCTGAACACTGAAGCTTTCTTT.

The rearrangement links TRBV5-1 to TRBJ2-7; TRBD2 agrees at 11 bases. The V segment lost 0 bases and the J segment 1 base; nucleotides outside the gene matches: 0. This CDR3 is built from 15 residues. From germline, CDR1 is SGHRS and CDR2 YFSETQ. The CDR3, as DNA: TGCGCCAGCAGCTTGGGACTAGCGGGGTCCTACGAGCAGTACTTC. Translating it yields CASSLGLAGSYEQYF.

As to this clone: A much larger clone differs by one base, so this may be a read error. The chain recombines TRBV5-6 with TRBJ1-2; no definite D call. Germline lookup yields CDR1 SGHDT and CDR2 YYEEEE. V was trimmed by 2 bases and J by 0 bases, leaving 5 bases between them. The CDR3 loop spans 13 amino acids. The CDR3 DNA is TGTGCCAGCAGCTTTTCGTCTAACTATGGCTACACCTTC. This sequence encodes CASSFSSNYGYTF. Based on the CDR3 plus reference TRBV5-6 and TRBJ1-2, the full variable domain is DAGVTQSPTHLIKTRGQQVTLRCSPKSGHDTVSWYQQALGQGPQFIFQYYEEEERQRGNFPDRFSGHQFPNYSSELNVNALLLGDSALYLCASSFSSNYGYTFGSGTRLTVV.

The chain recombines TRBV9 with TRBJ2-4; D not certain. Germline V lookup: CDR1 SGDLS, CDR2 YYNGEE. The V end lost 5 bases, the J end lost 12 bases, and 3 bases lay between the germline ends. This CDR3 is built from 8 residues. CDR3: CASSGQYF. The CDR3, as DNA: TGTGCCAGCAGTGGTCAGTACTTC.

The chain is built from TRBV7-9 and TRBJ1-1; 9 nucleotides match TRBD1. Germline V gene data show CDR1 as SEHNR and CDR2 as FQNEAQ (reference sequence). The V gene end was trimmed by 1 base and the J gene end by 1 base; junction bases not matched to a gene: 7. This CDR3 is 17 amino acids long. The CDR3 region is CASSLDPGQGKNTEAFF. The CDR3, as DNA: TGTGCCAGCAGCTTAGATCCGGGACAGGGAAAGAACACTGAAGCTTTCTTT.

The chain carries TRBV2 and TRBJ2-7, with 8 bases lining up with TRBD1. Germline V gene data show CDR1 as SNHLY and CDR2 as FYNNEI. V gave up 4 bases and J gave up 6 bases; unmatched junction bases: 8. The CDR3 is 14 residues long. The CDR3 spells CASSVIDRGGEQYF. DNA of the CDR3: TGTGCCAGCAGTGTCATCGACAGGGGCGGCGAGCAGTACTTC.

The chain is built from TRBV6-5 and TRBJ2-1; 12 bases align to TRBD2. After removal of 6 bases from V and 5 bases from J, the junction contained 5 bases not matched to a gene. The germline V gene has CDR1 MNHEY and CDR2 SVGAGI. The CDR3 is made up of 15 amino acids. In DNA, the CDR3 is TGTGCCAGCAGAAACCTAGCGGGAGGGGACAATGAGCAGTTCTTC. Protein: CASRNLAGGDNEQFF.

J is TRBJ2-7 and V is TRBV2, with D unclear. Trimming pared 5 bases from V and 4 bases from J, leaving 3 bases between. The CDR3 extends over 10 amino acids. Germline V gives CDR1 SNHLY, CDR2 FYNNEI. The CDR3 DNA reads as TGTGCCAGCAGTTTATACGAGCAGTACTTC. Protein sequence: CASSLYEQYF.

The J gene is TRBJ2-7, the V gene TRBV7-8, with TRBD2 matching over 7 bases. The CDR3 has 11 amino acids. CDR1 and CDR2 (germline): SGHVS, FQNEAQ. V was pared by 5 bases and J by 11 bases, with 6 bases of the junction left unmatched. The CDR3, as DNA: TGTGCCAGCAGCAACCAGCGGGAAAAGTACTTC. Its translation: CASSNQREKYF.

The chain carries TRBV5-5 and TRBJ1-4, with TRBD1 identical over 9 bases. Germline CDR1 and CDR2: SGHKS and YYEKEE (reference sequence). J gave up 5 bases and V 7 bases, and 9 bases lay outside the gene matches. The CDR3 has 15 residues. The DNA of the CDR3 is TGTGCCAGCCAAAGATACGGGACAGGGAATGAAAAACTGTTTTTT. Its protein is CASQRYGTGNEKLFF.

This clone was detected a few times. The chain uses TRBV6-5 and TRBJ2-7; TRBD2 is a possible D gene (5 bases). There are 14 residues in the CDR3. CDR1 and CDR2 from the germline V gene are MNHEY and SVGAGI. The germline V and J ends were trimmed by 7 bases and 6 bases, with 19 bases remaining between them. The CDR3, as DNA: TGTGCCAGCACCTTAAGGGCCGGGAAAGGCGAGCAGTACTTC. This encodes CASTLRAGKGEQYF.

The chain recombines TRBV6-5 with TRBJ2-5, with 8 bases that match TRBD1. After removal of 7 bases from V and 3 bases from J, the junction contained 4 bases not matched to a gene. Germline V CDR1 and CDR2: MNHEY, SVGAGI. The length of the CDR3 is 13 residues. CDR3 sequence (DNA): TGTGCCAGCACTACAGGGGGAAAAGAGACCCAGTACTTC. Protein: CASTTGGKETQYF.

CDR3 in DNA: TGTGCCAGCAACCCGACAGGCACGCGCTATGGCTACACCTTC. This codes for CASNPTGTRYGYTF. The V and J genes are TRBV6-1 and TRBJ1-2, with D possibly matching TRBD1 (6 bases). V shed 7 bases and J shed 4 bases, with 16 bases lying between them. From germline, CDR1 is MNHNS and CDR2 SASEGT. This CDR3 is 14 amino acids long.

The chain has TRBV27 and TRBJ1-3; the D gene is possibly TRBD1 (5 bases). Trimming pared 1 base from V and 0 bases from J, leaving 13 bases between. Germline CDR1 MNHEY, CDR2 SMNVEV (reference sequence). This CDR3 comprises 17 residues. The CDR3: CASSLYAGTSSGNTIYF. DNA for the CDR3: TGTGCCAGCAGTTTATACGCCGGGACGAGCTCTGGAAACACCATATATTTT.

V usage is TRBV7-6 and J usage is TRBJ2-3, with D possibly being TRBD2 (5 bases). This CDR3 contains 16 residues. V shed 0 bases and J shed 2 bases, with 12 bases lying between them. Germline V gives CDR1 SGHVS, CDR2 FNYEAQ. CDR3 DNA sequence: TGTGCCAGCAGCTTAGCGTTTAAAGCGGTCACAGATACGCAGTATTTT. It is translated as CASSLAFKAVTDTQYF.

This clone was picked up many times. The rearrangement joins TRBV5-6 to TRBJ1-2; no clear D. CDR1 and CDR2 from the germline V gene are SGHDT and YYEEEE. The CDR3 covers 14 residues. Between the trimmed V and J ends, which lost 4 bases and 1 base, there was a span of 11 bases. CDR3 loop: CASSVILLNYGYTF. CDR3 in DNA: TGTGCCAGCAGCGTAATCTTACTTAACTATGGCTACACCTTC.

The J gene is TRBJ2-7, the V gene TRBV19; D perhaps matches TRBD1 (5 bases). CDR1 is LNHDA and CDR2 is SQIVND in the germline V gene (reference sequence). Trimming cost V 6 bases and J 0 bases, with 12 bases left between them. This CDR3 is 14 amino acids long. Here the CDR3 DNA reads TGTGCCAGTAGCCGACAGTCTAGCTCCTACGAGCAGTACTTC. It specifies CASSRQSSSYEQYF.

This sequence joins TRBV28 and TRBJ2-7, with 8 nucleotides matching TRBD2. V lost 5 bases and J lost 3; bases outside the gene matches: 9. The CDR3 runs 15 residues. Germline V gene lookup returns CDR1 MDHEN and CDR2 SYDVKM. The CDR3 is CASSQSGGVSYEQYF. Written as DNA, the CDR3 is TGTGCCAGCAGTCAAAGCGGGGGCGTCAGCTACGAGCAGTACTTC.

The J gene is TRBJ2-7, the V gene TRBV27, with 14 bases lining up with TRBD2. This CDR3 is built from 16 residues. From germline, CDR1 is MNHEY and CDR2 SMNVEV (reference sequence). Trimming removed 5 bases from V and 4 bases from J; junction bases left unmatched: 7. The CDR3 region has the DNA TGTGCCAGCAGTCCTGGACTAGCGGGAGGACCTTACGAGCAGTACTTC. Amino acids: CASSPGLAGGPYEQYF.